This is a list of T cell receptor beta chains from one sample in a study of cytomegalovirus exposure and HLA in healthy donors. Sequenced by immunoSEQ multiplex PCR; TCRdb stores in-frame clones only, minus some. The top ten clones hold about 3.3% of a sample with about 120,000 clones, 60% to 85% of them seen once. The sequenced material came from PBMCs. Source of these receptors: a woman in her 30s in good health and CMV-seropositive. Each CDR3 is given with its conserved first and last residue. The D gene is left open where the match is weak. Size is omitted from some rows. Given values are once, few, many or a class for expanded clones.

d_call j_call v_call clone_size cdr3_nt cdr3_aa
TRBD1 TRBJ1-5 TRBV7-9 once TGTGCCAGCAGCTTAGGGACAGGGGACGACAATCAGCCCCAGCATTTT CASSLGTGDDNQPQHF
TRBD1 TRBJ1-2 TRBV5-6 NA TGTGCCAGCAGCGCTGTGGACAGGGCGCTCTATGGCTACACCTTC CASSAVDRALYGYTF
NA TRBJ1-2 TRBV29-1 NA TGCAGCGCCCTCGACAGGAACTATGACTACACCTTC CSALDRNYDYTF
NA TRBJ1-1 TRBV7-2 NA TGTGCCAGCAGCTTAACTTTCTGGAACACTGAAGCTTTCTTT CASSLTFWNTEAFF
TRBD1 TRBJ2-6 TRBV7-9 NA TGTGCCAGCAGCTTGAACAGGGGCCCCCCCTCTGGGGCCAACGTCCTGACTTTC CASSLNRGPPSGANVLTF
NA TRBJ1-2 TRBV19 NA TGTGCCAGTGGAGACAGGTTTTATGGCTACACCTTC CASGDRFYGYTF
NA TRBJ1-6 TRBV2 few TGTGCCAGCAGGGCACAGGCCCCGAATTCACCCCTCCACTTT CASRAQAPNSPLHF
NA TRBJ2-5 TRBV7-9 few TGTGCCAGCAGCACCCAGGGTAGGCCGCAAGAGACCCAGTACTTC CASSTQGRPQETQYF
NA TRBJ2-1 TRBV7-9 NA TGTGCCAGCAGTGGAACGGGCTACAATGAGCAGTTCTTC CASSGTGYNEQFF
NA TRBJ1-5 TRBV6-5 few TGTGCCAGCAGTTACTCGAGGCACGCCAATCAGCCCCAGCATTTT CASSYSRHANQPQHF
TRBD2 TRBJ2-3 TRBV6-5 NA TGTGCCAGCAGTTACTCCGCGGGGGGGGCAGATACGCAGTATTTT CASSYSAGGADTQYF
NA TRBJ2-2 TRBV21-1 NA TGTGCCAGCACCTTTTGTTGGTGCGGCGGGGAGCTGTTTTTT CASTFCWCGGELFF
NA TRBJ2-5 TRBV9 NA TGTGCCAGCAGCCCCCAGGGTGCTGGCTGGGAGACCCAGTACTTC CASSPQGAGWETQYF
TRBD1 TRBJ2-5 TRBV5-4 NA TGTGCCAGCAGCCGGACAGGGGAAAGAGAGACCCAGTACTTC CASSRTGERETQYF
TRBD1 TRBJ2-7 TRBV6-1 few TGTGCCAGCGGACAGGGTCCCTACGAGCAGTACTTC CASGQGPYEQYF
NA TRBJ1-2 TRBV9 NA TGTGCCAGCAGCCCAACCCCCCAGGGAAGAGTCGGCTACACCTTC CASSPTPQGRVGYTF
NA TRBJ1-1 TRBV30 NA TGTGCCTGGAGATACAGGGCCGAGGCTTTCTTT CAWRYRAEAFF
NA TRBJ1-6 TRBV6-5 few TGTGCCAGCAGTTACGAGGGATCGACTTTTTCACCCCTCCACTTT CASSYEGSTFSPLHF
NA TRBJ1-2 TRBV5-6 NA TGTGCCAGCAGCTTCCAGATCAACTATGGCTACACCTTC CASSFQINYGYTF
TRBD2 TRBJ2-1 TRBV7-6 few TGTGCCAGCAGCTCCGGCAGCGGGGGGATTTACAATGAGCAGTTCTTC CASSSGSGGIYNEQFF
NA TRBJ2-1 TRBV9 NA TGTGCCAGCAGCGTAGGGGGGAGGAATGAGCAGTTCTTC CASSVGGRNEQFF
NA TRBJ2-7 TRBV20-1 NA TGCAGTGCACGGGACTTCTACGAGCAGTACTTC CSARDFYEQYF
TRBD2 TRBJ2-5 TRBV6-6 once TGTGCCAGCAGCCCGACTAGCGGGGGAGGGGAGACCCAGTACTTC CASSPTSGGGETQYF
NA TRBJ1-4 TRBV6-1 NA TGTGCCAGCAGCGGGGGGCGAAGAGTTAAACTGTTTTTT CASSGGRRVKLFF
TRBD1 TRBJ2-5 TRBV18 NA TGTGCCAGCTCACCCAGGACAGGGGGACAAGAGACCCAGTACTTC CASSPRTGGQETQYF
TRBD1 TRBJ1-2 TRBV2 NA TGTGCCAGCATGATGGACAGGGGCTATGGCTACACCTTC CASMMDRGYGYTF
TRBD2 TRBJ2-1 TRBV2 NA TGTGCCAGCAGTGAAGGGGCGGGGGAATACAATGAGCAGTTCTTC CASSEGAGEYNEQFF
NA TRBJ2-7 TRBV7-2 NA TGTGCCAGCAGCTTTTCGGCTAGCTCCTACGAGCAGTACTTC CASSFSASSYEQYF
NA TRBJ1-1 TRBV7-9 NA TGTGCCAGCAGCCAATCGAACACTGAAGCTTTCTTT CASSQSNTEAFF
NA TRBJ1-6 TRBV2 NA TGTGCCGGAGCGTTTAGAGACTCACCCCTCCACTTT CAGAFRDSPLHF
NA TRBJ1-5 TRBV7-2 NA TGTGCCAGCAGCTCGAGACAGGGCAATCAGCCCCAGCATTTT CASSSRQGNQPQHF
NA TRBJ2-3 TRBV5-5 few TGTGCCAGCAGCTTACAGACCCGGGATACGCAGTATTTT CASSLQTRDTQYF
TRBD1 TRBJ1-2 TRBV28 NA TGTGCCAGCAGTACCGGGGACAGGCCAAGCTATGACTACACCTTC CASSTGDRPSYDYTF
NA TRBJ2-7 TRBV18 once TGTGCCAGCTCACCGGGGCCGAGAGAGCAGTACTTC CASSPGPREQYF
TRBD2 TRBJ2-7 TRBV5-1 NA TGCGCCAGCAGCCAGGGACTAGCGGGGGGAACGTACGAGCAGTACTTC CASSQGLAGGTYEQYF
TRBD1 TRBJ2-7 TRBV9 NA TGTGCCAGCAGCAAGACCCCGGGACAGGCCTCCTACGAGCAGTACTTC CASSKTPGQASYEQYF
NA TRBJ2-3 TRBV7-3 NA TGTGCCAGCAGCTTAAGTGCGGGGAGCACAGATACGCAGTATTTT CASSLSAGSTDTQYF
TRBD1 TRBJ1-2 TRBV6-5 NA TGTGCCAGCAGGGCAACAGGGGTAAACTATGGCTACACCTTC CASRATGVNYGYTF
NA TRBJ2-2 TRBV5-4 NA TGTGCCAGCAGCCCTGGGGGGGCGGGGGTATACACCGGGGAGCTGTTTTTT CASSPGGAGVYTGELFF
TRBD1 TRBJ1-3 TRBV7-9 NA TGTTCCAGCAGCTTAGGGACAGGGTTCAACACCATATATTTT CSSSLGTGFNTIYF
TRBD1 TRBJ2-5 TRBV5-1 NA TGCGCCAGCAGCTTGGGGGGGACAGAAGAGACCCAGTACTTC CASSLGGTEETQYF
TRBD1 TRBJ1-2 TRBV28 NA TGTGCCAGCAGTCCCCGGGACAGGGGAGCCTATGGCTACACCTTC CASSPRDRGAYGYTF
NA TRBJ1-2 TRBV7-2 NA TGTGCCAGCAGCTCCTCGGACTTTAACTATGGCTACACCTTC CASSSSDFNYGYTF
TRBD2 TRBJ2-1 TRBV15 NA TGTGCCACCAGCAGATCTGGGGGGGTGGACTTACAGTTCTTC CATSRSGGVDLQFF
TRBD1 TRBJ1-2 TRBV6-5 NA TGTGCCAGCAGTTACCAGCCAGGGGGTCACTATGGCTACACCTTC CASSYQPGGHYGYTF
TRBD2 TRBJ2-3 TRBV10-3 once TGTGCCATCAGCCCGGGACTAGCGGCGGTAGATACGCAGTATTTT CAISPGLAAVDTQYF
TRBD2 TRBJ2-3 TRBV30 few TGTGCCTGCGGGGGGGCCCGGGATACGCAGTATTTT CACGGARDTQYF
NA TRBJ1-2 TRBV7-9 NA TGTGCCAGCAATAACAGGGAGAACTATGGCTACACCTTC CASNNRENYGYTF
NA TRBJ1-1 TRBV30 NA TGTGCCTGGAGTGACAGACCGAACACTGAAGCTTTCTTT CAWSDRPNTEAFF
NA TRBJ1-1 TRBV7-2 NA TGTGCCAGCAGCTTAACGGGGGGGGCGCGGGCTTTCTTT CASSLTGGARAFF
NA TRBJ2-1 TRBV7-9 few TGTGCCAGCAGCTTTGTGACAGGCCATCGGGATGAGCAGTTCTTC CASSFVTGHRDEQFF